This entry concerns a single T cell receptor (beta chain). This record comes from a study of blood T cell repertoires in COVID-19. Study as a whole: Some COVID-19 samples were acute and others convalescent; all came from the United States, Italy and Spain. Sample material is recorded as cDNA or gDNA derived from T cells, B-cell-depleted T cells, or PBMCs.

In the source study's methods: Reference gene primer amplification yielded estimated nucleated cell counts. The table came from immunoSEQ multiplex PCR; TCRdb's copy has only in-frame clones and leaves some out. The V and J calls and clone size are taken from that table; D and trimming were inferred from the DNA. The table has under 300,000 clones, under 85% seen once. CDR1 is KGHSH and CDR2 is LQKENI in the germline V gene. V shed 3 bases, J shed 3 bases, and the junction held 2 bases outside the gene matches. The CDR3 has 14 amino acids. This rearrangement joins TRBV18 to TRBJ1-5; 7 bases align to TRBD1. Input material: peripheral blood. The clonotype was recovered from a man aged 30 to 39 who had recovered from COVID-19. CDR3 sequence reads: CASSPGQLNQPQHF. DNA of the CDR3: TGTGCCAGCTCACCGGGACAGCTCAATCAGCCCCAGCATTTT.